The source of this T cell receptor beta chain is a study of blood T cell repertoires in COVID-19. Across the whole study: The United States, Italy and Spain supplied acute and convalescent COVID-19 samples.

Authors' processing steps: Cell counts per sample came from amplifying reference gene primers. The table came from immunoSEQ multiplex PCR; TCRdb's copy has only in-frame clones and leaves some out. V, J and clone size were drawn from that table, and D and trimming were deduced from the DNA. The sample includes about 100,000 clones, 85% to 90% of them seen just once. This CDR3 spans 16 amino acids. V gave up 10 bases and J gave up 1 base, with 22 bases separating them. Germline CDR1 and CDR2: MGHDK and SYGVNS. The sequencing input was peripheral blood. This chain connects TRBV25-1 to TRBJ1-2; D not certain. The sequence came from a human donor with active COVID-19. The donor label of this sample is uncertain. The CDR3: CATKPPGSHFNYGYTF. CDR3 nucleotide sequence: TGTGCCACCAAACCCCCGGGAAGTCATTTTAACTATGGCTACACCTTC.